What follows are 14 T cell receptor beta chains derived from one specimen sequenced in a study of blood T cell repertoires in COVID-19. Generated by immunoSEQ multiplex PCR, the TCRdb table keeps only in-frame clones and is missing some. This sample has about 200,000 clones; about 79% occur once, and the top ten carry more than 9%. The sequencing input was peripheral blood. These receptors were obtained from a man aged 50 or older with active or convalescent COVID-19.

The chain recombines TRBV11-2 with TRBJ1-2; D gene uncertain. The V gene lost 1 base and the J gene lost 4 bases, with 7 bases spanning the gap. Germline lookup yields CDR1 SGHAT and CDR2 FQNNGV. The CDR3 runs 13 residues. As DNA, the CDR3 is TGTGCCAGCAGCTTAGGGCAGTCCTATGGCTACACCTTC. Amino acid sequence: CASSLGQSYGYTF.

J is TRBJ1-2 and V is TRBV29-1; D is possibly TRBD1 (6 bases). V shed 1 base and J shed 5 bases, with 14 bases lying between them. This CDR3 region has 14 residues. CDR1 and CDR2 (germline): SQVTM, ANQGSEA. The CDR3 coding sequence is TGCAGCGTTGAAGGAAGCGGACAGTCATATGGCTACACCTTC. It specifies CSVEGSGQSYGYTF.

This clone was found once. The DNA of the CDR3 is TGTGCCATCAGTGAGGGGACAGGGAGAGGTAGCAATCAGCCCCAGCATTTT. It encodes CAISEGTGRGSNQPQHF. The V call is TRBV10-3, the J call TRBJ1-5, with 9 bases identical to TRBD1. The CDR3 consists of 17 residues. Germline values: CDR1 ENHRY, CDR2 SYGVKD. Losses at the gene ends were 2 bases for V and 0 bases for J; bases not matched to a gene: 5.

The chain combines TRBV9 with TRBJ2-2, with D perhaps TRBD2 (5 bases). V was clipped by 0 bases and J by 3 bases, with 9 bases between them. The CDR3 has 15 residues. Germline lookup yields CDR1 SGDLS and CDR2 YYNGEE. The CDR3 region is CASSVGGLHTGELFF. CDR3 nucleotides: TGTGCCAGCAGCGTAGGAGGGCTTCACACCGGGGAGCTGTTTTTT.

This chain joins TRBV5-1 and TRBJ2-3, with 7 bases aligning to TRBD2. Germline-derived CDR1 and CDR2 are SGHRS and YFSETQ. J gave up 4 bases and V 4 bases, and 9 bases lay outside the gene matches. The CDR3 has 15 residues. CDR3 coding DNA: TGCGCCAGCAGCCTGGGACTATCTGCTTCAGATACGCAGTATTTT. This gives the protein CASSLGLSASDTQYF.

The CDR3 sequence: CASSLDWGEETQYF. In DNA form, the CDR3 reads TGTGCCAGCAGCTTAGACTGGGGCGAAGAGACCCAGTACTTC. The chain employs TRBV7-2 and TRBJ2-5, with D perhaps TRBD1 (5 bases). From germline, CDR1 is SGHTA and CDR2 FQGNSA. This CDR3 spans 14 amino acids. V shed 1 base and J shed 3 bases, with 9 bases lying between them.

The chain has TRBV28 and TRBJ2-1; a weak D match, TRBD2 (5 bases). The CDR3 is 14 amino acids. Germline V gene sequence: CDR1 MDHEN, CDR2 SYDVKM. Trimming took 6 bases from V and 16 from J, leaving 25 bases between them. CDR3 region: CASSLTTDGVRSFF. CDR3 DNA sequence: TGTGCCAGCAGCCTCACGACCGACGGGGTCAGGTCTTTCTTC. Together with reference TRBV28 and TRBJ2-1, the CDR3 gives the full variable domain: DVKVTQSSRYLVKRTGEKVFLECVQDMDHENMFWYRQDPGLGLRLIYFSYDVKMKEKGDIPEGYSVSREKKERFSLILESASTNQTSMYLCASSLTTDGVRSFFGPGTRLTVL.

This chain joins TRBV2 and TRBJ2-1; 8 bases map to TRBD1. Germline CDR1 is SNHLY and CDR2 is FYNNEI. This CDR3 contains 14 residues. The V gene end was trimmed by 2 bases and the J gene end by 8 bases; junction bases not matched to a gene: 5. The CDR3 DNA reads TGTGCCAGCAGTGAATATTCAGGGGGCCATGAGCAGTTCTTC. Encoded protein: CASSEYSGGHEQFF.

The rearrangement links TRBV5-8 to TRBJ2-7; 8 bases fit TRBD1. Trimming took 3 bases from V and 7 from J; bases not matched to a gene: 3. CDR3 length: 12 residues. Per the germline V gene, CDR1 is SGHTS and CDR2 is YDEGEE. CDR3 nucleotides: TGTGCCAGCAGCTCGACAGGGGTAGAGCAGTACGTC. It is translated as CASSSTGVEQYV.

This clone occurred once. V and J are TRBV6-5 and TRBJ1-6, with 11 bases aligning to TRBD1. Germline trimming cut 3 bases from V and 6 bases from J; bases unmatched to any gene: 4. Germline CDR1 is MNHEY and CDR2 is SVGAGI. The CDR3 is 16 residues long. In nucleotides, the CDR3 is TGTGCCAGCAGTTATAAAGGGACAGGGGGTAATTCACCCCTCCACTTT. Its protein is CASSYKGTGGNSPLHF.

V gene TRBV19 combines with J gene TRBJ2-1, with D possibly TRBD2 on 7 matching bases. V was shortened by 2 bases and J by 2 bases, with 19 bases between the two germline ends. Germline V lookup: CDR1 LNHDA, CDR2 SQIVND (reference sequence). The CDR3 totals 18 residues. The CDR3 spells CASSIWGGLTGAYNEQFF. The CDR3 DNA sequence: TGTGCCAGTAGTATATGGGGGGGGCTCACCGGTGCCTACAATGAGCAGTTCTTC. Looking up the rest from reference TRBV19 and TRBJ2-1 gives the full variable domain: DGGITQSPKYLFRKEGQNVTLSCEQNLNHDAMYWYRQDPGQGLRLIYYSQIVNDFQKGDIAEGYSVSREKKESFPLTVTSAQKNPTAFYLCASSIWGGLTGAYNEQFFGPGTRLTVL.

The chain has TRBV28 and TRBJ2-5, with D hard to call. Trimming took off 6 bases at V and 2 bases at J, with 10 bases between the two ends. The germline V gene encodes CDR1 MDHEN and CDR2 SYDVKM. The CDR3 runs to 13 residues. CDR3 sequence (DNA): TGTGCCAGCAGGAACTTCGCTCAAGAGACCCAGTACTTC. This codes for CASRNFAQETQYF.

The rearrangement links TRBV6-2 or TRBV6-3 to TRBJ2-1; TRBD1 agrees at 10 bases. CDR3 length: 19 amino acids. CDR1 is MNHEY, CDR2 SVGEGT, per germline. The ends lost 4 bases at V and 4 bases at J; junction bases unmatched: 16. The DNA for the CDR3 is TGTGCCAGCAGTTGGGACAGGGGTGGTGTGGCGGACGCGTACAATGAGCAGTTCTTC. Protein product: CASSWDRGGVADAYNEQFF.

V and J are TRBV7-9 and TRBJ2-2; TRBD1 might be the D (5 bases). V was cut by 2 bases and J by 6 bases, with 7 bases left in between. CDR3 size: 13 residues. The germline V gene has CDR1 SEHNR and CDR2 FQNEAQ (reference sequence). The CDR3 loop is CASSLWGPGELFF. As DNA, the CDR3 is TGTGCCAGCAGCTTATGGGGCCCCGGGGAGCTGTTTTTT.